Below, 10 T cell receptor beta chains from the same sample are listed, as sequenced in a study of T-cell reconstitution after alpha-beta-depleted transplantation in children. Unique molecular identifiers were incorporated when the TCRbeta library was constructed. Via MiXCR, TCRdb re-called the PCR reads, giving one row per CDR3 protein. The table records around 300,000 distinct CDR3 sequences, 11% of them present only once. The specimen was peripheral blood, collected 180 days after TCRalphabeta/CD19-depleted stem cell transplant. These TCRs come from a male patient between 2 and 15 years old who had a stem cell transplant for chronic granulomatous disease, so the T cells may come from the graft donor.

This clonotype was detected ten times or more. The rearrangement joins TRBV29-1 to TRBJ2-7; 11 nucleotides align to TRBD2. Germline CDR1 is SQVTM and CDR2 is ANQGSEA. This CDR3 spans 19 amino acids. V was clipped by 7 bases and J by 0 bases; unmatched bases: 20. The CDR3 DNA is TGCAGCGAACGGAAGACTAGCGGGAACCTTATGACTGGCTCCTACGAGCAGTACTTC. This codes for CSERKTSGNLMTGSYEQYF.

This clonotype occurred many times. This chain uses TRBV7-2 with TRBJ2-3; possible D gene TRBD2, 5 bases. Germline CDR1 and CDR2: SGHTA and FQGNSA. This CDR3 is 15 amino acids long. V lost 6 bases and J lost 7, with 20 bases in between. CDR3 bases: TGTGCCAGCAGTGCCGAGACCGGAGGATTATATACGCAGTATTTT. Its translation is CASSAETGGLYTQYF.

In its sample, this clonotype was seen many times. The DNA of the CDR3 is TGTGCCAGCAGAAAGACAGGGTATAAGACTGAAGCTTTCTTT. Translation gives CASRKTGYKTEAFF. The J gene is TRBJ1-1, the V gene TRBV12-3 or TRBV12-4; 7 bases align to TRBD1. The trim removed 6 bases at V and 5 bases at J, leaving 9 bases unmatched. This CDR3 has 14 amino acids.

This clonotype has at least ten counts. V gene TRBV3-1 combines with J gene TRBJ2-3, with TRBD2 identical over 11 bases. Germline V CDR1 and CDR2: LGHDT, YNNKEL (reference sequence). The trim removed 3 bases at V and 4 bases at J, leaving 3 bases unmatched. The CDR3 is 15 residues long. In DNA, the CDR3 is TGTGCCAGCAGCCACGGACTAGCGGGTTCAGATACGCAGTATTTT. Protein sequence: CASSHGLAGSDTQYF.

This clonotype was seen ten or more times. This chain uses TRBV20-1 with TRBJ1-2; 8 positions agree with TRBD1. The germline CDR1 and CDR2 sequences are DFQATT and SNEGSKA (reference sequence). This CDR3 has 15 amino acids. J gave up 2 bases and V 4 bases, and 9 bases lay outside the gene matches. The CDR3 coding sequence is TGCAGTGCTACCCGGCGGGACAGGTTCAACTATGGCTACACCTTC. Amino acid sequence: CSATRRDRFNYGYTF.

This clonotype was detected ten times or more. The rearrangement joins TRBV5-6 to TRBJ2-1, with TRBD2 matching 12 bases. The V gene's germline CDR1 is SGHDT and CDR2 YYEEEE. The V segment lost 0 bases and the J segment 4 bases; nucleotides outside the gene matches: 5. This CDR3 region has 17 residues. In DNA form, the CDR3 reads TGTGCCAGCAGCTTGGCCAGGGGACTAGCGGGTTACAATGAGCAGTTCTTC. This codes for CASSLARGLAGYNEQFF.

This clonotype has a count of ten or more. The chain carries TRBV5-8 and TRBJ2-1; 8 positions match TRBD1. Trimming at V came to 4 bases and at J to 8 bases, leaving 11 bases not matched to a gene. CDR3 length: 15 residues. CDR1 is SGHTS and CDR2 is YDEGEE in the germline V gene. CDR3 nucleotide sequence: TGTGCCAGCAGCGCCGGGACAGGTGATCCTTATGAGCAGTTCTTC. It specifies CASSAGTGDPYEQFF.

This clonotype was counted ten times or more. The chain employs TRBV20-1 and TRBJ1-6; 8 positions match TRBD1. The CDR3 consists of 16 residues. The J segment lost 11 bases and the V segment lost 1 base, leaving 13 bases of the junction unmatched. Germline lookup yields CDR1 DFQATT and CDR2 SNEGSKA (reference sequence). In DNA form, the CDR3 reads TGCAGTGCTAGAGTTACACAGGGGGTTCTAAGCGCACCCCTCCACTTT. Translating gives CSARVTQGVLSAPLHF.

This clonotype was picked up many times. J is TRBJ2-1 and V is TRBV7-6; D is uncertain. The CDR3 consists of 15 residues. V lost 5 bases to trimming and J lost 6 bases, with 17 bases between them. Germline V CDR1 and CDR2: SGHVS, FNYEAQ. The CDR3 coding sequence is TGTGCCAGCAGCCCTAGATTCCAGCTTATCAATGAGCAGTTCTTC. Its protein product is CASSPRFQLINEQFF.

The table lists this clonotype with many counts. The CDR3 DNA sequence: TGCGCCAGCAGCTTGATTGGGGTGGCGGCAGATACGCAGTATTTT. This translates into CASSLIGVAADTQYF. The gene calls are TRBV5-1 and TRBJ2-3, with D uncertain. Germline CDR1 is SGHRS and CDR2 is YFSETQ. Trimming cost V 1 base and J 4 bases, with 13 bases left between them. This CDR3 contains 15 residues.